These T cell receptor beta chains were read from a single sample in a study of T cells in Graves' hyperthyroidism and ophthalmopathy. TCRdb itself ran the multiplex PCR reads through MiXCR, one entry per CDR3 protein. The table includes 350,000 or so distinct CDR3 sequences, about 21% detected once. The material sequenced was blood. These receptors all come from a woman aged 45-65 years with Graves' hyperthyroidism. The CDR3 runs from the conserved cysteine through the conserved F or W. The D gene is left open where the match is weak. Part of the rows lack a size; the others show once, few, many or a class for expanded clones.

v_call,d_call,clone_size,j_call,cdr3_nt,cdr3_aa
TRBV11-2,-,few,TRBJ2-7,TGTGCCAGCAGCTTAGGGGCAGGGTGGGTGCAGTACTTC,CASSLGAGWVQYF
TRBV18,TRBD1,many,TRBJ1-4,TGTGCCAGTTCGGACAGGGGACATGAAAAACTGTTTTTT,CASSDRGHEKLFF
TRBV5-1,TRBD1,many,TRBJ2-3,TGCGCCAGCAGCGCGGCGACAGGGGGTAACACAGATACGCAGTATTTT,CASSAATGGNTDTQYF
TRBV5-6,-,many,TRBJ1-5,TGTGCCAGCAGCTTGGGGGCCGGGTATAGCAATCAGCCCCAGCATTTT,CASSLGAGYSNQPQHF
TRBV6-2/TRBV6-3,-,many,TRBJ1-1,TGTGCCAGCAGTTCCACGCCTTCGACAGGTCCCAGGAAGGCTTTCTTT,CASSSTPSTGPRKAFF
TRBV5-1,TRBD1,few,TRBJ2-2,TGCGCCAGCAGAGCGGACAGGGTGAACACCGGGGAGCTGTTTTTT,CASRADRVNTGELFF
TRBV10-1,TRBD2,many,TRBJ2-5,TGCGCCAGCAGTGAGTCCATCGGACTAGCGGGGGGCCAAGAGACCCAGTACTTC,CASSESIGLAGGQETQYF
TRBV14,TRBD2,-,TRBJ2-3,TGTGCCAGCAGCCAAGGCGGGAGTCCGGGAGATACGCAGTATTTT,CASSQGGSPGDTQYF
TRBV19,-,few,TRBJ1-2,TGTGCCAGTAGTCCCGAGGTTAACGCGAACTATGGCTACACCTTC,CASSPEVNANYGYTF
TRBV20-1,TRBD2,many,TRBJ2-5,TGCAGTGCCAACCCCGGGGGGCAAGAGACCCAGTACTTC,CSANPGGQETQYF
TRBV15,-,few,TRBJ1-2,TGTGCCACCAGCAGAGAACGGGGTAGCTATGGCTACACCTTC,CATSRERGSYGYTF
TRBV2,TRBD2,many,TRBJ2-3,TGTGCCAGCAGTTACCGGACTAGCGGCACAGATACGCAGTATTTT,CASSYRTSGTDTQYF
TRBV14,-,-,TRBJ1-2,TGTGCCAGCAGCCAAGTCCAGGGATTGGGCTATGGCTACACCTTC,CASSQVQGLGYGYTF
TRBV30,-,-,TRBJ2-7,TGTGCCTGGAGTGTAGGGCTAGGGACCTACGAGCAGTACTTC,CAWSVGLGTYEQYF
TRBV18,-,many,TRBJ2-7,TGTGCCAGCTCACCACCTGGCGGCGCCTACGAGCAGTACTTC,CASSPPGGAYEQYF
TRBV6-1,TRBD1,many,TRBJ1-2,TGTGCCAGCAATGCCGGGACAGCTAACTATGGCTACACCTTC,CASNAGTANYGYTF
TRBV2,-,many,TRBJ1-5,TGTGCCAGCAGTGAAGGAGGGGACAACAATCAGCCCCAGCATTTT,CASSEGGDNNQPQHF
TRBV12-3/TRBV12-4,-,many,TRBJ1-2,TGTGCCAGCAGTGGGGGACGGTCTGGCTACACCTTC,CASSGGRSGYTF
TRBV7-8,TRBD2,many,TRBJ2-1,TGTGCCAGCAGCTTAGCTCGGGGACTAGTTGGGAATGAGCAGTTCTTC,CASSLARGLVGNEQFF
TRBV11-3,TRBD1,many,TRBJ2-3,TGTGCCAGCAGCAGGTACAGGGGACCAAGCCCAGATACGCAGTATTTT,CASSRYRGPSPDTQYF
TRBV6-1,TRBD1,-,TRBJ1-2,TGTGCCAGCAGTGAAAAAGGGGGCGCGAACTATGGCTACACCTTC,CASSEKGGANYGYTF
TRBV28,-,many,TRBJ2-3,TGTGCCAGCAGTTCTCCCGTTTGGGGACCCAGGGCTGATACGCAGTATTTT,CASSSPVWGPRADTQYF
TRBV9,-,few,TRBJ1-6,TGTGCCAGCAGCGGGGAGGAGGGCTCCTATAATTCACCCCTCCACTTT,CASSGEEGSYNSPLHF
TRBV11-1,-,many,TRBJ2-1,TGTGCCAGCAGCTTAGTCGGGAGAGAAAATGAGCAGTTCTTC,CASSLVGRENEQFF
TRBV7-9,-,few,TRBJ1-2,TGTGCCAGCAGCTCCACAGCTAACTATGGCTACACCTTC,CASSSTANYGYTF
TRBV10-3,-,few,TRBJ2-7,TGTGCCATCAGTGCGGGGGCCAACTACGAGCAGTACTTC,CAISAGANYEQYF
TRBV3-1,-,-,TRBJ1-3,TGTGCCAGCAGCCAAGCTGGAGGAAACACCATATATTTT,CASSQAGGNTIYF
TRBV10-3,TRBD2,-,TRBJ2-3,TGTGCCATCAGTGAACGGCTAGCGGGACCCTCCACAGATACGCAGTATTTT,CAISERLAGPSTDTQYF
TRBV6-1,TRBD1,many,TRBJ1-3,TGTGCCAGCAGACCACAGGGGGCGCGAAACACCATATATTTT,CASRPQGARNTIYF
TRBV28,-,many,TRBJ1-6,TGTGCCAGCAGACGGGACGGATTTAATTCACCCCTCCACTTT,CASRRDGFNSPLHF
TRBV11-2,TRBD1,-,TRBJ2-7,TGTGCCAGCAGCTTAGATCCCAGGACAGGCTCCTACGAGCAGTACTTC,CASSLDPRTGSYEQYF
TRBV6-1,-,-,TRBJ2-7,TGTGCCAGCAGTGGCGGGTGGGCAGGACGCTCCTACGAGCAGTACTTC,CASSGGWAGRSYEQYF
TRBV11-1,TRBD2,many,TRBJ2-1,TGTGCCAGCAGCTTACGGGCTAGCGGGGGGGCAGAGCAGTTCTTC,CASSLRASGGAEQFF
TRBV12-3/TRBV12-4,TRBD1,many,TRBJ1-5,TGTGCCAGCAGTAACGGACAGGGGATGTGGCCCCAGCATTTT,CASSNGQGMWPQHF
TRBV12-3/TRBV12-4,-,few,TRBJ2-2,TGTGCCAGCAGCCTTTTGGGAGCCGGGGAGCTGTTTTTT,CASSLLGAGELFF
TRBV5-1,-,-,TRBJ1-1,TGCGCCAGCAGCTTGATGGTGAACACTGAAGCTTTCTTT,CASSLMVNTEAFF
TRBV30,-,many,TRBJ1-1,TGTGCCTGGAGGAGACAGGCTGAAGCTTTCTTT,CAWRRQAEAFF
TRBV18,TRBD2,many,TRBJ2-1,TGTGCCAGCTCACCGCCACTAGCGGGAGGGATATACAATGAGCAGTTCTTC,CASSPPLAGGIYNEQFF